These T cell receptor beta chains were read from a single sample in a study of T cells in Graves' hyperthyroidism and ophthalmopathy. TCRdb independently ran MiXCR on the multiplex PCR reads; one entry per CDR3 protein. Among a few hundred thousand distinct CDR3 sequences listed, less than 15% were seen once. What was sequenced was blood. These receptors all come from a man between 25 and 39 years old with Graves' hyperthyroidism that later progressed to Graves' ophthalmopathy. Both conserved end residues are trimmed from each CDR3.

j_call v_call cdr3_aa
TRBJ2-4 TRBV2 ASSDAGTTKNIQY
TRBJ2-7 TRBV7-2 ASSTTGGEQY
TRBJ2-3 TRBV5-4 ASSSGAGTDTQY
TRBJ2-1 TRBV7-2 ASSPTSYNGQF
TRBJ2-7 TRBV28 ASSPNTGKNYEQY
TRBJ1-1 TRBV4-1 ASSRLWAGKNTEAF
TRBJ2-3 TRBV2 ASSPGRTDTQY
TRBJ2-5 TRBV28 ASSPRTRVSSKETQY
TRBJ1-5 TRBV19 ASSFRGGMLGNQPQH
TRBJ2-7 TRBV5-5 ASSWTGLTYEQY
TRBJ1-2 TRBV12-5 ASTTKPPGTTSFRYGYT
TRBJ2-7 TRBV29-1 SVRTGSSYEQY
TRBJ2-5 TRBV12-5 ASGLGRGEETQY
TRBJ2-7 TRBV9 ASSVEGGDGKQY
TRBJ2-1 TRBV20-1 SAIDRGAPDYNEQF
TRBJ2-7 TRBV7-2 ASSPARTSAAYEQY
TRBJ1-1 TRBV5-1 ASSYYRDRGGEAF
TRBJ1-6 TRBV6-1 ASSVDSNSPLH
TRBJ2-7 TRBV2 ASSPGQGVRSYEQY
TRBJ2-1 TRBV9 ASSVVGGLHNEQF
TRBJ2-5 TRBV20-1 SATIPGTGGPQY
TRBJ1-2 TRBV20-1 SASATGTGGLRNGYT
TRBJ2-1 TRBV2 AMQLGAMEQF
TRBJ1-6 TRBV6-1 ASHGTGGYNSPLH
TRBJ2-1 TRBV6-5 ASSYSSLAGGRPEQF
TRBJ2-1 TRBV6-5 ASSYYGLAVYNEQF
TRBJ2-1 TRBV5-1 ASSLLSGLGEQF
TRBJ1-1 TRBV27 ATSWGLNTEAF
TRBJ2-1 TRBV5-1 ASSPGVAEAHYNEQF
TRBJ1-1 TRBV3-1 ASNLAGRENTEAF
TRBJ1-1 TRBV19 ASSEDIHIYTEAF
TRBJ1-2 TRBV29-1 SVGQGGNGYT
TRBJ2-1 TRBV5-1 ASSLWGTPSEQF
TRBJ1-6 TRBV12-3/TRBV12-4 ASRHSDSPLH
TRBJ1-1 TRBV6-1 ASSSQGWATEAF
TRBJ2-3 TRBV27 ASSRTGDTDTQY
TRBJ1-1 TRBV28 ASSYGRTEAF
TRBJ1-1 TRBV7-3 ASSLGGRTEAF
TRBJ1-5 TRBV19 ASSIARDQPQH
TRBJ1-4 TRBV19 ASSMNRIALNEKLF
TRBJ2-3 TRBV28 ASSLRNTQY
TRBJ2-1 TRBV7-9 ASSPRGFSYNEQF
TRBJ2-1 TRBV7-8 ASRSLGWDNEQF
TRBJ2-1 TRBV6-1 ASSELGTLYNEQF
TRBJ1-4 TRBV3-1 ASSFPGTGNEKLF
TRBJ1-2 TRBV7-3 ASSLIARKGYGYT
TRBJ2-3 TRBV7-2 ASSSRGGGGNTQY
TRBJ1-2 TRBV29-1 SVEMSNYGYT
TRBJ1-1 TRBV7-6 ASSLASGAEAF
TRBJ1-5 TRBV19 ASKLGNQPQH
TRBJ2-5 TRBV5-5 ASSLRQGHGETQY
TRBJ2-1 TRBV5-1 ASSLVGTVRDEQF
TRBJ2-2 TRBV10-3 AISSGTANTGELF
TRBJ2-7 TRBV9 ASSVSPDYEQY
TRBJ2-3 TRBV20-1 SARHRIVTDTQY
TRBJ1-2 TRBV12-3/TRBV12-4 ASSFGVANYGYT
TRBJ1-1 TRBV6-1 ASRGQAENTEAF
TRBJ1-5 TRBV6-1 ASSQGFDQPQH
TRBJ1-1 TRBV6-1 ASSDRISSEAF
TRBJ2-2 TRBV7-8 ASSLAAADTGELF